A selection of T cell receptor beta chains follows, all from one sample in a study of T cells after yellow fever vaccination. TCRdb called the 5' RACE reads again in MiXCR, with one record for every CDR3 protein. The sample yields about 170,000 distinct CDR3 sequences, approximately 11% seen once. The input for sequencing was CD8+ T cells sorted from PBMCs, taken 15 days after the yellow fever booster vaccination. The receptors come from a man between 18 and 35 years old who received the YFV17D yellow fever vaccine. Both conserved end residues are part of each CDR3. The D gene is left open where the match is weak. The size field is filled for only some rows; it gives once, few, many or a size class.

V: TRBV19
J: TRBJ1-1
D: -
size: -
CDR3: CASSRPGHLLDPEAFF
DNA: TGTGCCAGTAGTCGGCCCGGACACCTCTTGGACCCTGAAGCTTTCTTT

V: TRBV19
J: TRBJ2-7
D: TRBD1
size: once
CDR3: CATTTGPYEQYF
DNA: TGTGCCACGACGACAGGGCCCTACGAGCAGTACTTC

V: TRBV27
J: TRBJ2-7
D: -
size: many
CDR3: CASSLFAGGYEQYF
DNA: TGTGCCAGCAGTTTATTTGCAGGGGGGTACGAGCAGTACTTC

V: TRBV28
J: TRBJ2-3
D: TRBD1
size: many
CDR3: CASSVRGRADTQYF
DNA: TGTGCCAGCAGTGTCAGGGGGCGGGCAGATACGCAGTATTTT

V: TRBV12-3/TRBV12-4
J: TRBJ2-5
D: -
size: -
CDR3: CASSQKGLGKETQYF
DNA: TGTGCCAGCTCCCAAAAGGGGCTAGGAAAAGAGACCCAGTACTTC

V: TRBV28
J: TRBJ2-2
D: TRBD1
size: few
CDR3: CASREDRVNTGELFF
DNA: TGTGCCAGCAGGGAGGACAGGGTGAACACCGGGGAGCTGTTTTTT

V: TRBV10-3
J: TRBJ1-1
D: -
size: -
CDR3: CAISESGVNTEAFF
DNA: TGTGCCATCAGTGAGTCAGGGGTGAACACTGAAGCTTTCTTT

V: TRBV5-1
J: TRBJ2-2
D: -
size: few
CDR3: CASSLNTEELFF
DNA: TGCGCCAGCAGCTTAAACACCGAGGAGCTGTTTTTT

V: TRBV7-9
J: TRBJ2-7
D: TRBD1
size: -
CDR3: CASSHRDSTYEQYF
DNA: TGTGCCAGCAGCCACCGGGACAGCACCTACGAGCAGTACTTC

V: TRBV16
J: TRBJ1-2
D: -
size: few
CDR3: CASSPPRGYGYTF
DNA: TGTGCCAGCAGCCCCCCACGGGGTTATGGCTACACCTTC

V: TRBV27
J: TRBJ2-1
D: -
size: -
CDR3: CASSLSILDEQFF
DNA: TGTGCCAGCAGTTTATCGATACTAGATGAGCAGTTCTTC

V: TRBV11-2
J: TRBJ2-2
D: -
size: few
CDR3: CASSLGTPGELFF
DNA: TGTGCCAGCAGCTTAGGGACCCCCGGGGAGCTGTTTTTT

V: TRBV3-1
J: TRBJ2-5
D: -
size: few
CDR3: CASSQSLETQYF
DNA: TGTGCCAGCAGCCAATCCTTGGAGACCCAGTACTTC

V: TRBV5-6
J: TRBJ2-3
D: -
size: -
CDR3: CASSFAWDTQYF
DNA: TGTGCCAGCAGCTTCGCATGGGATACGCAGTATTTT

V: TRBV4-1
J: TRBJ2-3
D: TRBD2
size: -
CDR3: CASSQEAASGTTTDTQYF
DNA: TGCGCCAGCAGCCAAGAGGCTGCTAGCGGGACAACCACAGATACGCAGTATTTT

V: TRBV3-2
J: TRBJ2-5
D: -
size: -
CDR3: CASSPRGETQYF
DNA: TGTGCCAGCAGCCCGCGGGGGGAGACCCAGTACTTC

V: TRBV6-5
J: TRBJ1-2
D: -
size: few
CDR3: CASSYSGSSYGYTF
DNA: TGTGCCAGCAGTTACTCAGGCAGTTCCTATGGCTACACCTTC

V: TRBV12-3/TRBV12-4
J: TRBJ2-7
D: -
size: -
CDR3: CASKPGHSYEQYF
DNA: TGTGCCAGCAAACCGGGACACTCCTACGAGCAGTACTTC

V: TRBV11-2
J: TRBJ1-2
D: -
size: few
CDR3: CASSLGGTHYGYTF
DNA: TGTGCCAGCAGCTTAGGGGGGACTCACTATGGCTACACCTTC

V: TRBV29-1
J: TRBJ1-1
D: TRBD1
size: many
CDR3: CSVEDPGQGVYTEAFF
DNA: TGCAGCGTTGAAGATCCGGGACAGGGGGTATACACTGAAGCTTTCTTT

V: TRBV20-1
J: TRBJ2-7
D: TRBD1
size: -
CDR3: CSARGGQHPYEQYF
DNA: TGCAGTGCTAGAGGGGGACAGCACCCCTACGAGCAGTACTTC

V: TRBV6-5
J: TRBJ2-2
D: -
size: many
CDR3: CASTHTGELFF
DNA: TGTGCCAGCACCCATACCGGGGAGCTGTTTTTT

V: TRBV6-5
J: TRBJ1-6
D: -
size: few
CDR3: CASSYSISGQSPLHF
DNA: TGTGCCAGCAGTTACTCGATATCAGGGCAGTCACCCCTCCACTTT

V: TRBV7-6
J: TRBJ2-5
D: TRBD1
size: -
CDR3: CASTIGTGSETQYF
DNA: TGTGCCAGCACCATCGGGACAGGGTCGGAGACCCAGTACTTC

V: TRBV4-3
J: TRBJ1-6
D: -
size: many
CDR3: CASSQVFRTEETPLHF
DNA: TGCGCCAGCAGCCAAGTCTTCAGGACGGAAGAAACACCCCTCCACTTT

V: TRBV12-3/TRBV12-4
J: TRBJ2-1
D: -
size: few
CDR3: CASSLAGEGYNEQFF
DNA: TGTGCCAGCAGTTTAGCGGGGGAAGGCTACAATGAGCAGTTCTTC

V: TRBV7-8
J: TRBJ2-1
D: TRBD2
size: -
CDR3: CASRPSGAAYNEQFF
DNA: TGTGCCAGCAGACCTAGCGGGGCGGCCTACAATGAGCAGTTCTTC